Presented here are 4 T cell receptor beta chains from one specimen sequenced in a study of T cell repertoires in cytomegalovirus infection. Their antigen targets remain unknown. In TCRdb, the reads were re-called with MiXCR into one record per CDR3 protein. The sample has roughly 990,000 distinct CDR3 sequences; approximately 32% are singletons. This specimen was cultured CD8+ T cells from PBMCs, taken from culture after CMV antigen stimulation. These receptors were collected from a human donor in good health (CMV status not recorded). Some clones in this sample may be carry-over from other donors' samples.

This chain uses TRBV28 with TRBJ2-2; TRBD2 matches 7 bases. Germline CDR1 reads MDHEN; CDR2 reads SYDVKM. The CDR3 length is 13 residues. V gave up 6 bases and J gave up 5 bases; unmatched junction bases: 3. The chain's CDR3 is CASRPGGTGELFF. Here the CDR3 DNA reads TGTGCCAGCAGGCCCGGGGGGACCGGGGAGCTGTTTTTT.

J is TRBJ1-5 and V is TRBV19; the D is unclear. CDR3 length: 13 residues. Germline lookup yields CDR1 LNHDA and CDR2 SQIVND (reference sequence). V was clipped by 3 bases and J by 6 bases, with 9 bases between them. CDR3 in amino acids: CASSMRVPQPQHF. The CDR3 coding sequence is TGTGCCAGTAGTATGAGGGTCCCTCAGCCCCAGCATTTT.

CDR3 coding DNA: TGCGCCAGCAGCTTTCGCGGGGGGTCTAGCACAGATACGCAGTATTTT. Translating gives CASSFRGGSSTDTQYF. The genes are TRBV4-1 and TRBJ2-3; 8 nucleotides match TRBD2. CDR1 MGHRA and CDR2 YSYEKL come from the germline V gene. This CDR3 contains 16 residues. V shed 5 bases, J shed 0 bases, and the junction held 7 bases outside the gene matches.

The sample holds a few counts of this clonotype. The chain recombines TRBV5-6 with TRBJ1-6; D uncertain. CDR1 is SGHDT, CDR2 YYEEEE, per germline. There are 17 residues in the CDR3. The V and J ends lost 4 bases and 2 bases respectively, with 16 bases between them. The CDR3 loop is CASSGYRFGAYNSPLHF. The CDR3 region has the DNA TGTGCCAGCAGCGGGTACCGGTTTGGCGCCTATAATTCACCCCTCCACTTT.